This T cell receptor (beta chain) was retrieved from a study of shared clonotypes between healthy human individuals. Study-level points and caveats: Around 5% was the fraction of naive CD4 clonotypes found shared across several donors.

The authors divided CD4+ cells into CD45RA+ naive and CD45RA-negative memory subsets. About this clone itself: Its matching antigen is unknown.

The ends lost 3 bases at V and 3 bases at J; junction bases unmatched: 8. From germline, CDR1 is KGHSH and CDR2 LQKENI. The CDR3 consists of 16 residues. Clones were sequenced by immunoSEQ multiplex PCR, and TCRdb holds only the in-frame ones, with some missing. Among roughly 2,300,000 clones, around 93% were seen once, and the ten largest hold 0.37%. The chain links TRBV18 to TRBJ1-5; TRBD1 matches 7 bases. The sequence was obtained from a man aged 18 to 30 in good health. Some clones in this sample may be carry-over from other donors' samples. Sequenced: naive CD4+ T cells from PBMCs. Documented subset: CD45RA+ positively selected. CDR3 coding DNA: TGTGCCAGCTCACCGTCACGGACAGGTTTCAATCAGCCCCAGCATTTT. This sequence encodes CASSPSRTGFNQPQHF. Together with reference TRBV18 and TRBJ1-5, the CDR3 gives the full variable domain: NAGVMQNPRHLVRRRGQEARLRCSPMKGHSHVYWYRQLPEEGLKFMVYLQKENIIDESGMPKERFSAEFPKEGPSILRIQQVVRGDSAAYFCASSPSRTGFNQPQHFGDGTRLSIL.